This entry features one TCR beta chain sequence. The data were taken from a study of human T cells and chemical hapten exposure. About the study: Sensitization applied 2% DPC to roughly 2 cm by roughly 2 cm of upper inner arm skin. Readings were taken at 6 days from patch tests that had applied 0.01% DPC to the upper back.

Time point defined: pre-sensitization, week 0. The treatment was: therapeutic diphenylcyclopropenone sensitization with weekly scalp DPC. Non-pregnant alopecia patients aged 18 to 70, suitable for DPC therapy. Extraction of total RNA was performed on unfractionated whole blood. TCRdb analysed the RACE reads with MiXCR anew, one entry per CDR3 protein. Here the sample spans approximately 370,000 distinct CDR3 sequences, about 5.4% being singletons. V dropped 3 bases and J dropped 2; count of bases not matched to a gene: 2. Germline assignment: CDR1 SGHDN and CDR2 FVKESK. The CDR3 covers 14 residues. This sequence was found in a young woman with alopecia areata. Some clones in this sample may be carry-over from other donors' samples. The rearrangement links TRBV14 to TRBJ2-3; 7 bases map to TRBD2. The sample here was whole blood, taken in connection with sensitization to the hapten diphenylcyclopropenone (DPC). The CDR3 DNA sequence: TGTGCCAGCAGCCAGCTAGCGGTCACAGATACGCAGTATTTT. Its protein product is CASSQLAVTDTQYF.